This is a list of T cell receptor beta chains from one sample in a study of OX40 agonist ivuxolimab in advanced cancers. Clones were sequenced by immunoSEQ multiplex PCR, and TCRdb holds only the in-frame ones, with some missing. The sample yields 80,000 to 85,000 clones, about 86% seen once. The specimen comprised CD4+ or CD8+ T cells sorted from blood, sampled in a trial of the OX40 agonist ivuxolimab. These TCRs come from an adult with an advanced solid tumor such as melanoma, head and neck, liver or kidney cancer. CDR3s include the opening cysteine and the closing phenylalanine or tryptophan. The D gene is left open where the match is weak. Only some rows state a clone size, as once, few, many or a class for expanded clones.

>TRBV6-5|-|once|TRBJ1-2
TGTGCCAGCAGTCCTCGGGACCCCGGGGATGGCTACACCTTC
CASSPRDPGDGYTF
>TRBV19|-|once|TRBJ2-2
TGTGCCAGTAGTATATCAGGGTCCGGGGAGCTGTTTTTT
CASSISGSGELFF
>TRBV7-2|TRBD1|-|TRBJ1-2
TGTGCCAGCAGCTATACAGGGGAGAGTGGCTACACCTTC
CASSYTGESGYTF
>TRBV19|-|few|TRBJ1-5
TGTGCCAGTAGCTCCCCCACCGACAGTTTCCGTCAGCCCCAGCATTTT
CASSSPTDSFRQPQHF
>TRBV15|-|-|TRBJ1-1
TGTGCCACCAGCACTCTGTGGCCCTACACTGCTGAAGCTTTCTTT
CATSTLWPYTAEAFF
>TRBV7-2|-|-|TRBJ2-7
TGTGCCAGCAGCTTAGGAAGAGCAGGCTACGAGCAGTACTTC
CASSLGRAGYEQYF
>TRBV29-1|TRBD1|-|TRBJ1-1
TGCAGCGCCTTACAGGGGGCGAACACTGAAGCTTTCTTT
CSALQGANTEAFF
>TRBV5-1|-|-|TRBJ2-3
TGCGCCAGCGCCTCCGGGACAATTATCGGGGATACGCAGTATTTT
CASASGTIIGDTQYF
>TRBV6-5|TRBD1|-|TRBJ2-5
TGTGCCAGCAGGACAGGGGTGGGAGAGACCCAGTACTTC
CASRTGVGETQYF
>TRBV2|TRBD1|-|TRBJ2-1
TGTGCCAGCAGCGGGGACAGGGGATACAATGAGCAGTTCTTC
CASSGDRGYNEQFF
>TRBV2|TRBD1|once|TRBJ2-1
TGTGCCAGCAGTTCGGACAGGGGCTCCTACAATGAGCAGTTCTTC
CASSSDRGSYNEQFF
>TRBV4-1|-|-|TRBJ1-4
TGCGCCAGCAGCCCCCCCGGTAATGAAAAACTGTTTTTT
CASSPPGNEKLFF
>TRBV9|-|few|TRBJ2-3
TGTGCCAGCAGCGTAGGAGCGTCAAGCACAGATACGCAGTATTTT
CASSVGASSTDTQYF
>TRBV5-1|-|-|TRBJ1-2
TGCGCCAGCAGCGACCCTAGAACAGGGAGCTATGGCTACACCTTC
CASSDPRTGSYGYTF
>TRBV7-6|TRBD1|-|TRBJ2-7
TGTGCCAGCAGCTTAGGGACAGGGGGCGTCGAGCAGTACTTC
CASSLGTGGVEQYF
>TRBV2|-|-|TRBJ1-2
TGTGCCAGCAGTGCAAGTGGTGATGGCTACACCTTC
CASSASGDGYTF
>TRBV7-6|-|-|TRBJ2-7
TGTGCCAGCAGCTTAGGTTACAGCCCGTTGCCTAGCGAGCAGTACTTC
CASSLGYSPLPSEQYF
>TRBV6-6|-|-|TRBJ2-1
TGTGCCAGCAGTTACTCGGAAGAGAGCTCCTACAATGAGCAGTTCTTC
CASSYSEESSYNEQFF
>TRBV19|TRBD1|once|TRBJ1-6
TGTGCCAGTACCACAGTCGACAGGGTGAATTCACCCCTCCACTTT
CASTTVDRVNSPLHF
>TRBV11-3|-|-|TRBJ1-6
TGTGCCAGCAGCTTTTTGGCTTATAATTCACCCCTCCACTTT
CASSFLAYNSPLHF
>TRBV5-1|-|-|TRBJ2-2
TGCGCCAGCAGCTTACCCAGCGGGAACACCGGGGAGCTGTTTTTT
CASSLPSGNTGELFF
>TRBV19|TRBD2|-|TRBJ2-7
TGTGCCAGTAGTACCTCCAGCGGGGATTCCTACGAGCAGTACTTC
CASSTSSGDSYEQYF
>TRBV4-1|-|-|TRBJ1-5
TGCGCCAGCAGCCCGGGACACGGAATTTATAGCAATCAGCCCCAGCATTTT
CASSPGHGIYSNQPQHF
>TRBV11-3|-|-|TRBJ1-2
TGTGCCAGCAGCTTTACAGGGAGCGGCGGCTACACCTTC
CASSFTGSGGYTF
>TRBV9|TRBD2|-|TRBJ2-1
TGTGCCAGCAGCATTCCTAGCGGGAGAAATGAGCAGTTCTTC
CASSIPSGRNEQFF
>TRBV7-9|-|once|TRBJ1-5
TGTGCCAGCAGCCCAGGCAATCAGCCCCAGCATTTT
CASSPGNQPQHF
>TRBV6-5|-|-|TRBJ2-3
TGTGCCAGCAGTTACTCGGGAGATACGCAGTATTTT
CASSYSGDTQYF
>TRBV18|-|-|TRBJ1-1
TGTGCCAGCTCACCCGTTGCGAACACTGAAGCTTTCTTT
CASSPVANTEAFF
>TRBV10-3|-|-|TRBJ2-1
TGTGCCATCAGTCAACCATCGTACAGGAGTTTCGCGGGAAAACTCAATGAGCAGTTCTTC
CAISQPSYRSFAGKLNEQFF
>TRBV6-1|TRBD1|-|TRBJ1-5
TGTGCCAGCAGCGATAGCAGGGGGGTCTGGCAGCCCCAGCATTTT
CASSDSRGVWQPQHF
>TRBV7-9|-|few|TRBJ2-7
TGTGCCAGCAGCTCCCCTGGGCTAGTGGGAACCGAGCAGTACTTC
CASSSPGLVGTEQYF
>TRBV10-3|-|-|TRBJ2-1
TGTGCCATCAGCAACCTGGCGGATGTTGATGAGCAGTTCTTC
CAISNLADVDEQFF
>TRBV10-3|-|-|TRBJ1-2
TGTGCCATCAGTGAGTCGGACGGGGGGCGGTATGGCTACACCTTC
CAISESDGGRYGYTF
>TRBV6-1|-|-|TRBJ1-5
TGTGCCAGCAGTGAATGGCCGGGGGTCCAGCCCCAGCATTTT
CASSEWPGVQPQHF
>TRBV27|TRBD1|once|TRBJ1-2
TGTGCCAGCAGTTCCCCGGGACAGGGAATTAATGGCTACACCTTC
CASSSPGQGINGYTF
>TRBV9|-|-|TRBJ1-1
TGTGCCAGCAGCGTAGGGGGAGGACCGAACACTGAAGCTTTCTTT
CASSVGGGPNTEAFF
>TRBV7-2|-|once|TRBJ1-3
TGTGCCAGCAGCCCCCCCGTTGGAAACACCATATATTTT
CASSPPVGNTIYF
>TRBV19|-|-|TRBJ1-5
TGTGCCAGTAGTCCCCTCGGCAGGGAAGATCAGCCCCAGCATTTT
CASSPLGREDQPQHF
>TRBV6-5|TRBD2|-|TRBJ2-1
TGTGCCAGCAGTCGAAGCGGGAGGGCCTACAATGAGCAGTTCTTC
CASSRSGRAYNEQFF
>TRBV29-1|-|-|TRBJ1-3
TGCAGCGTTGAAGGCCCGGGGAGGGGCGCTGGAAACACCATATATTTT
CSVEGPGRGAGNTIYF
>TRBV18|TRBD1|once|TRBJ1-5
TGTGCCAGCTCACCACGGACAGGGGGCTTGGGTCAGCCCCAGCATTTT
CASSPRTGGLGQPQHF
>TRBV7-9|TRBD1|-|TRBJ1-2
TGTGCCAGCAGCTTATCAAATGGACAGGTGGGAACCTTC
CASSLSNGQVGTF
>TRBV7-2|-|-|TRBJ2-5
TGTGCCAGCAGCCAATCGGGAGAGACCCAGTACTTC
CASSQSGETQYF
>TRBV7-2|-|-|TRBJ2-5
TGTGCCAGCAGCCATGGTGAGACCCAGTACTTC
CASSHGETQYF
>TRBV9|-|-|TRBJ1-3
TGTGCCAGCAGCCCCCAGAGCAGGGGCTCTGGAAACACCATATATTTT
CASSPQSRGSGNTIYF
>TRBV7-6|TRBD1|once|TRBJ1-4
TGTGCCAGCAGCCCGGGACAGACCATTAATGAAAAACTGTTTTTT
CASSPGQTINEKLFF
>TRBV7-9|TRBD1|-|TRBJ2-7
TGTGCCAGCGGTGGACAGGGGGCAAAGCCCAACCCTTACGAGCAGTACTTC
CASGGQGAKPNPYEQYF
>TRBV6-1|-|-|TRBJ2-7
TGTGCCAGCATGGCGGGCAGCTCCTACGAGCAGTACTTC
CASMAGSSYEQYF
>TRBV7-9|-|-|TRBJ1-2
TGTGCCAGCAGCCTCCGAATGGGTGGTGCAACCTTC
CASSLRMGGATF